The 27 T cell receptor beta chains below come from one sample, sequenced in a study of T cells in localized non-small cell lung cancer. Data came from immunoSEQ multiplex PCR; TCRdb stores just in-frame clones and leaves some out. The sample consists of about 25,000 clones, approximately 89% of them appearing once. The starting material was peripheral blood mononuclear cells, obtained before any cancer treatment. The receptors originated from a woman aged 40-69 years with stage III lung adenocarcinoma.

The chain links TRBV5-8 to TRBJ1-3, with a tentative D call TRBD1 (6 bases). Germline CDR1 reads SGHTS; CDR2 reads YDEGEE. The CDR3 loop spans 15 amino acids. Trimming left V 3 bases short and J 2 bases short, with 12 bases between. DNA for the CDR3: TGTGCCAGCAGCTGGGGGCCAGGGACTGGAAACACCATATATTTT. The encoded protein is CASSWGPGTGNTIYF.

The chain joins TRBV11-1 to TRBJ2-3; D is uncertain. The CDR3 covers 17 residues. V dropped 1 base and J dropped 6 bases, with 20 bases sitting between them. Germline V CDR1 and CDR2: SGHAT, FQDESV (reference sequence). The DNA of the CDR3 is TGTGCCAGCAGCTTAGGGGTTTCAGCGACACTTCGGGATACGCAGTATTTT. Translated, it gives CASSLGVSATLRDTQYF.

The chain is built from TRBV27 and TRBJ1-1; D remains unclear. This CDR3 comprises 12 residues. Germline V CDR1 and CDR2: MNHEY, SMNVEV (reference sequence). Deletions cut 4 bases from V and 0 bases from J, with 3 bases between. CDR3 nucleotides: TGTGCCAGCAGTTCCGTGAACACTGAAGCTTTCTTT. Translated: CASSSVNTEAFF.

The rearrangement uses TRBV18 and TRBJ1-5; no definite D call. There are 14 residues in the CDR3. Germline CDR1 and CDR2: KGHSH and LQKENI. V shed 1 base and J shed 9 bases, with 13 bases lying between them. CDR3 residues: CASSPLEQRSPQHF. CDR3 coding DNA: TGTGCCAGCTCACCACTTGAACAGCGTTCGCCCCAGCATTTT.

The chain has TRBV27 and TRBJ2-3; tentative D call: TRBD2 (7 bases). The CDR3 is 20 residues long. Germline CDR1 is MNHEY and CDR2 is SMNVEV (reference sequence). Between the trimmed V and J ends, which lost 6 bases and 1 base, there was a span of 29 bases. The CDR3: CASRSGNRAGAAIRTDTQYF. The CDR3 DNA reads TGTGCCAGCAGATCAGGGAACCGGGCGGGGGCCGCTATACGCACAGATACGCAGTATTTT.

Comment on this clone: This specimen includes other DNA sequences encoding the same CDR3. The chain couples TRBV6-5 to TRBJ1-1, with D uncertain. The germline V and J ends were trimmed by 7 bases and 2 bases, with 11 bases remaining between them. The CDR3 is 13 amino acids. Per the germline V gene, CDR1 is MNHEY and CDR2 is SVGAGI. The CDR3 DNA reads TGTGCCAGCACGCGGCAGGCCAACACTGAAGCTTTCTTT. Translation gives CASTRQANTEAFF.

The chain recombines TRBV10-3 with TRBJ2-1; tentatively, D is TRBD2 (6 bases). V was clipped by 2 bases and J by 4 bases, with 12 bases between them. Germline V gene lookup returns CDR1 ENHRY and CDR2 SYGVKD. The CDR3 spans 15 residues. The CDR3 here is CAISEGAGPYNEQFF. CDR3 coding DNA: TGTGCCATCAGTGAGGGGGCGGGGCCTTACAATGAGCAGTTCTTC.

This chain joins TRBV9 and TRBJ2-3; D not resolved. V shed 2 bases and J shed 2 bases, with 6 bases lying between them. The germline CDR1 and CDR2 sequences are SGDLS and YYNGEE. The CDR3 extends over 13 amino acids. In nucleotides, the CDR3 is TGTGCCAGCAGCGTTCTGTACACAGATACGCAGTATTTT. Protein sequence: CASSVLYTDTQYF.

This chain connects TRBV9 to TRBJ2-1; the D is unclear. V was trimmed by 1 base and J by 0 bases, leaving 17 bases between them. The CDR3 loop spans 18 amino acids. Germline values: CDR1 SGDLS, CDR2 YYNGEE. CDR3 loop: CASSVLPETRTSYNEQFF. In nucleotides, the CDR3 is TGTGCCAGCAGCGTATTACCCGAGACACGCACCTCCTACAATGAGCAGTTCTTC.

The rearrangement joins TRBV6-4 to TRBJ2-3; 12 nucleotides line up with TRBD2. Per germline, CDR1 MRHNA and CDR2 SNTAGT. With V trimmed by 4 bases and J by 4 bases, 0 bases remained unmatched. The CDR3 is made up of 14 amino acids. The CDR3 sequence is CASSGLAGADTQYF. The CDR3 region has the DNA TGTGCCAGCAGTGGACTAGCGGGAGCAGATACGCAGTATTTT.

The rearrangement uses TRBV5-1 and TRBJ2-7; 7 bases fit TRBD2. The CDR3 is made up of 14 amino acids. V was clipped by 3 bases and J by 5 bases; unmatched bases: 8. The germline CDR1 and CDR2 sequences are SGHRS and YFSETQ. In nucleotides, the CDR3 is TGCGCCAGCAGCTCCAGCGGGGCCTCGGACGAGCAGTACTTC. This translates into CASSSSGASDEQYF.

This chain uses TRBV11-3 with TRBJ2-1; 9 nucleotides line up with TRBD1. Germline V gives CDR1 SGHNT, CDR2 YENEEA. V shed 3 bases, J shed 3 bases, and the junction held 0 bases outside the gene matches. The CDR3 loop spans 14 amino acids. CDR3 nucleotides: TGTGCCAGCAGCTTGGGACAGGGCTACAATGAGCAGTTCTTC. Translated, it gives CASSLGQGYNEQFF.

The CDR3 spells CASSIGTSGSNEQFF. CDR3 sequence (DNA): TGTGCCAGTAGTATAGGGACTAGCGGGAGTAATGAGCAGTTCTTC. The rearrangement joins TRBV19 to TRBJ2-1; TRBD2 matches 13 bases. Germline lookup yields CDR1 LNHDA and CDR2 SQIVND (reference sequence). Trimming removed 1 base from V and 7 bases from J; junction bases left unmatched: 1. This CDR3 has 15 amino acids.

V is TRBV4-3 and J is TRBJ1-1; D might be TRBD1 (5 bases). CDR1 and CDR2 (germline): LGHNA, YSLEER. V gave up 3 bases and J gave up 1 base, with 9 bases separating them. The CDR3 is 14 amino acids. The CDR3 DNA follows: TGCGCCAGCAGCCACCAGGGCGAGAACACTGAAGCTTTCTTT. Translation: CASSHQGENTEAFF.

The chain employs TRBV10-3 and TRBJ2-1, with 10 bases identical to TRBD2. Trimming cost V 9 bases and J 8 bases; bases outside gene matches: 7. Germline loops: CDR1 ENHRY, CDR2 SYGVKD. CDR3 length equals 13 residues. The CDR3 nucleotides read TGTGCCATTTCTAGCGGGAGCGGAGATGAGCAGTTCTTC. This gives the protein CAISSGSGDEQFF.

The J gene is TRBJ2-7, the V gene TRBV7-9; TRBD1 aligns across 7 bases. J lost 6 bases, V lost 2 bases, and 10 bases had no gene match. This CDR3 has 15 residues. Germline V gene lookup returns CDR1 SEHNR and CDR2 FQNEAQ (reference sequence). Here the CDR3 DNA reads TGTGCCAGCAGCTTAAGTAGGACAGGTGACTCCGAGCAGTACTTC. It translates to CASSLSRTGDSEQYF.

The chain carries TRBV5-6 and TRBJ2-1; D unclear. The CDR3 runs 11 residues. Looked up from germline, CDR1 is SGHDT and CDR2 is YYEEEE. The V end lost 4 bases, the J end lost 3 bases, and 2 bases lay between the germline ends. The CDR3 nucleotides read TGTGCCAGCAGCAACTACAATGAGCAGTTCTTC. Residues: CASSNYNEQFF.

The J gene is TRBJ1-1, the V gene TRBV21-1; the D call of TRBD1 is as the table states it, not checked on the DNA. TRBV21-1 constitutes a pseudogene. This CDR3 has 14 residues. The CDR3 loop is CASSKQGLNTEAFF. The CDR3 DNA reads as TGTGCCAGCAGCAAACAGGGTTTGAACACTGAAGCTTTCTTT.

The chain combines TRBV19 with TRBJ2-7, with 8 bases matching TRBD1. The CDR3 extends over 12 amino acids. The V and J ends lost 7 bases and 6 bases, in that order; junction bases with no gene match: 5. In germline, CDR1 is LNHDA, CDR2 SQIVND (reference sequence). The CDR3: CASNLGQGEQYF. CDR3 bases: TGTGCCAGTAACCTCGGACAGGGCGAGCAGTACTTC.

This chain joins TRBV2 and TRBJ1-3, with no clear D. The CDR3 has 14 amino acids. Deletions cut 6 bases from V and 0 bases from J, with 9 bases between. Germline V gives CDR1 SNHLY, CDR2 FYNNEI. The CDR3 protein is CASRRENSGNTIYF. DNA for the CDR3: TGTGCCAGCAGGAGGGAGAACTCTGGAAACACCATATATTTT.

The genes are TRBV19 and TRBJ2-5, with 9 positions matching TRBD2. Per the germline V gene, CDR1 is LNHDA and CDR2 is SQIVND (reference sequence). V shed 3 bases and J 6 bases; nucleotides not matched to a gene: 8. The CDR3 is 15 residues long. CDR3 protein: CASSMLAGGPQTQYF. The CDR3 DNA reads TGTGCCAGTAGTATGTTGGCGGGAGGGCCGCAGACCCAGTACTTC.

The V gene is TRBV5-4, the J gene TRBJ1-1; D remains ambiguous. Germline CDR1 SGHNT, CDR2 YYREEE (reference sequence). Trimming pared 0 bases from V and 4 bases from J, leaving 7 bases between. There are 13 residues in the CDR3. CDR3 loop: CASSLVTATEAFF. The DNA for the CDR3 is TGTGCCAGCAGCTTGGTGACCGCCACTGAAGCTTTCTTT.

The chain recombines TRBV29-1 with TRBJ1-4; 10 bases match TRBD1. J lost 9 bases, V lost 6 bases, and 7 bases had no gene match. CDR3 length: 13 residues. In germline, CDR1 is SQVTM, CDR2 ANQGSEA. The CDR3 sequence is CSVEGQGFKKLFF. The CDR3 region has the DNA TGCAGCGTGGAGGGACAGGGGTTCAAAAAACTGTTTTTT.

A remark on this clone: Other DNA sequences in the sample encode the same CDR3. The J gene is TRBJ1-4, the V gene TRBV30; D unclear. Trimming cost V 1 base and J 8 bases, with 17 bases left between them. In germline, CDR1 is GTSNPN, CDR2 SVGIG (reference sequence). This CDR3 contains 15 residues. CDR3 in DNA: TGTGCCTGGAGTGCGCCCCTCGCGCCGGGGGAAAAACTGTTTTTT. This sequence encodes CAWSAPLAPGEKLFF. The complete variable domain, with remaining parts taken from reference TRBV30 and TRBJ1-4, reads SQTIHQWPATLVQPVGSPLSLECTVEGTSNPNLYWYRQAAGRGLQLLFYSVGIGQISSEVPQNLSASRPQDRQFILSSKKLLLSDSGFYLCAWSAPLAPGEKLFFGSGTQLSVL.

CDR3 loop: CASSEGGTVSYEQYF. The DNA for the CDR3 is TGTGCCAGCAGCGAGGGGGGGACAGTCTCCTACGAGCAGTACTTC. V gene TRBV9 combines with J gene TRBJ2-7; D might be TRBD1 or TRBD2, each matching 7 bases. The CDR3 is 15 residues long. V was clipped by 3 bases and J by 0 bases, with 13 bases between them. Germline CDR1 reads SGDLS; CDR2 reads YYNGEE.

The chain couples TRBV9 to TRBJ2-1; TRBD2 matches at 10 bases. With V trimmed by 4 bases and J by 4 bases, 5 bases remained unmatched. The CDR3 runs to 15 residues. The germline V gene has CDR1 SGDLS and CDR2 YYNGEE. The CDR3 DNA sequence: TGTGCCAGCAGCTCTAGCGGGGGAGATTACAATGAGCAGTTCTTC. Protein: CASSSSGGDYNEQFF.

The chain is built from TRBV7-2 and TRBJ2-2; perhaps TRBD2 as D (6 bases). The CDR3 is 15 amino acids. V gave up 6 bases and J gave up 7 bases, with 18 bases separating them. CDR1 SGHTA and CDR2 FQGNSA come from the germline V gene. The CDR3 region has the DNA TGTGCCAGCAGTTCTGGGGGGTTAGTTTTCGGGGAGCTGTTTTTT. The encoded protein is CASSSGGLVFGELFF.